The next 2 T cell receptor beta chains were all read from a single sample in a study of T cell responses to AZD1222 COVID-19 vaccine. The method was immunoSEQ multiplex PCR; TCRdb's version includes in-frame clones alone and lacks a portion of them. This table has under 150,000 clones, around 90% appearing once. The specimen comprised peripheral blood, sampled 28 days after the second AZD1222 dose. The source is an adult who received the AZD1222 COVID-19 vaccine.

In nucleotides, the CDR3 is TGCGCCAGCAGCCAAGACGAGCGGACCCGCACCGGGGAGCTGTTTTTT. Protein sequence: CASSQDERTRTGELFF. This sequence joins TRBV4-3 and TRBJ2-2, with D maybe TRBD2 (5 bases). The germline V gene has CDR1 LGHNA and CDR2 YSLEER. This CDR3 comprises 16 residues. V lost 0 bases, J lost 4 bases, and 12 bases lay in between.

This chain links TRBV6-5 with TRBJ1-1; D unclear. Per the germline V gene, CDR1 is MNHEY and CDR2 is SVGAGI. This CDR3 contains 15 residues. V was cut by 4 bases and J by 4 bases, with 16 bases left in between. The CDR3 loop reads CASSSLRIEGTEAFF. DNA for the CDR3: TGTGCCAGCAGTTCTCTTAGGATCGAGGGCACTGAAGCTTTCTTT.